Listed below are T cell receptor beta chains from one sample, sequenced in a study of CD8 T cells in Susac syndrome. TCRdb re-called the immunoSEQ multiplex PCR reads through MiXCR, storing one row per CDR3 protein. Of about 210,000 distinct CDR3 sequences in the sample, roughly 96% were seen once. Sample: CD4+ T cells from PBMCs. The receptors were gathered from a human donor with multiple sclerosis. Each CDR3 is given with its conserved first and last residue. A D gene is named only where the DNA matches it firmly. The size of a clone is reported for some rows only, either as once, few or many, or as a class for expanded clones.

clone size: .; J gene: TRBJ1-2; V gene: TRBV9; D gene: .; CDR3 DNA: TGTGCCAGCAGCGAGGTACTGGGCTATGGCTACACCTTC; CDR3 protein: CASSEVLGYGYTF
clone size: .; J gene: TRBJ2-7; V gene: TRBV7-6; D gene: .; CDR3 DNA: TGTGCCAGCGGTAGTACCTACGAGCAGTACTTC; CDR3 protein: CASGSTYEQYF
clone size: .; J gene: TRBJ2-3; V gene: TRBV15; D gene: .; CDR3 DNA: TGTGCCACCAGCGTAATCACAGATACGCAGTATTTT; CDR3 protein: CATSVITDTQYF
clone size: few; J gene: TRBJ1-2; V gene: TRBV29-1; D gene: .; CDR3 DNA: TGCAGAGCCACATGGATAAAGTATGGCTACACCTTC; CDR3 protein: CRATWIKYGYTF
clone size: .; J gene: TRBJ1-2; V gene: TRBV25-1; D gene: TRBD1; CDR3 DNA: TGTGCCAGCAGTGAGCCGGGACAGGTTTTCGGTGGCTACACCTTC; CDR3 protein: CASSEPGQVFGGYTF
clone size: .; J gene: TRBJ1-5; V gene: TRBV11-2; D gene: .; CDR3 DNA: TGTGCCAGCAGTAAGGGGACGGAGGGCAATCAGCCCCAGCATTTT; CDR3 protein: CASSKGTEGNQPQHF
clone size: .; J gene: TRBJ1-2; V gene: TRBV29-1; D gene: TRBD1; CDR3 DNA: TGCAGCGCCGTACAGGGACAGGGGAGAGGCTACACCTTC; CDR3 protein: CSAVQGQGRGYTF
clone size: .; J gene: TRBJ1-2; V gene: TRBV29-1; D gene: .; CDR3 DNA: TGCAGCGTTGGAGGACACAAACCACCTGGTGGATCCTATGGCTACACCTTC; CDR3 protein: CSVGGHKPPGGSYGYTF
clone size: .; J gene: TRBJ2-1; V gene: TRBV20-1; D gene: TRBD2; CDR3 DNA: TGCAGTGCTACCTCTACGGGCGGGAGTAACAATGAGCAGTTCTTC; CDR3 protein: CSATSTGGSNNEQFF
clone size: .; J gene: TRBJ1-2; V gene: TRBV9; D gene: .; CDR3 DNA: TGTGCCAGCAGCGTAGAGTACAGGGCATCCTATGGCTACACCTTC; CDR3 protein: CASSVEYRASYGYTF
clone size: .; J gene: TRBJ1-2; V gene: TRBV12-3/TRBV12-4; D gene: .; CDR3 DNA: TGTGCCAGCAGTGGGTGGGGACGATATGGCTACACCTTC; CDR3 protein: CASSGWGRYGYTF
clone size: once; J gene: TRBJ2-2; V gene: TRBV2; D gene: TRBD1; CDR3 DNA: TGTGCCAGCAGTAACAGGGGGAGCGCCGGGGAGCTGTTTTTT; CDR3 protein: CASSNRGSAGELFF
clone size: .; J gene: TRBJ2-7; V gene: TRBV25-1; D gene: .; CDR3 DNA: TGTGCCAGCAGTCTTGCGATCTCCTACGAGCAGTACTTC; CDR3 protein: CASSLAISYEQYF
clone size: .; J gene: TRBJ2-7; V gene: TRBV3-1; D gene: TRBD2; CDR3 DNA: TGTGCCAGCAGCCAAGATCCGAGCGGGGCCTCCTACGAGCAGTACTTC; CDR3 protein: CASSQDPSGASYEQYF
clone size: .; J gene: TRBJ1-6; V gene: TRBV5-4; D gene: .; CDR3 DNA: TGTGCCAGCAGCTCTCGGGGCAGGGCTTCGGTACCCCTCCACTTT; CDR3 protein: CASSSRGRASVPLHF
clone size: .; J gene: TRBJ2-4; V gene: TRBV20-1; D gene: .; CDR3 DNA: TGCAGTGCTAGAGCCCCCGGAGCCAAAAACATTCAGTACTTC; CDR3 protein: CSARAPGAKNIQYF
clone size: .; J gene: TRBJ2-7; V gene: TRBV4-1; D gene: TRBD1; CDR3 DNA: TGCGCCAGCAGCCAAGGGACAGGGAACTACGAGCAGTACTTC; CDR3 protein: CASSQGTGNYEQYF
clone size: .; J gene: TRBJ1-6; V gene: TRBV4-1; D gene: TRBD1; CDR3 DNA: TGCGCCAGCAGCCAGGACAGGGTAGATTCACCCCTCCACTTT; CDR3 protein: CASSQDRVDSPLHF
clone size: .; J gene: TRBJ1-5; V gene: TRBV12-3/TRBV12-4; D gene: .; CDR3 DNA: TGTGCCAGCAGCAGAACAGGGTTTGGATTTGGTCAGCCCCAGCATTTT; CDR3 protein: CASSRTGFGFGQPQHF
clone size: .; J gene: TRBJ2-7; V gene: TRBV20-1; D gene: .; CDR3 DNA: TGCAGTGCTAGAGATCCTCATAGCGGCGTATTCGAGCAGTACTTC; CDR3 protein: CSARDPHSGVFEQYF
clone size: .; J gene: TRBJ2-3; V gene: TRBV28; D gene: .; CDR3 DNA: TGTGCCAGCAGTTTACCGGATACGCAGTATTTT; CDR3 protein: CASSLPDTQYF
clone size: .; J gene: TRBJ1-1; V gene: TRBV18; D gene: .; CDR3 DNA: TGTGCCAGCTCACCGGTCCGGGAGGAAGGCACTGAAGCTTTCTTT; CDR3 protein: CASSPVREEGTEAFF
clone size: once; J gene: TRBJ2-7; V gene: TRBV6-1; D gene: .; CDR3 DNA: TGTGCCAGCACTAACAGCAACTACGAGCAGTACTTC; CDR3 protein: CASTNSNYEQYF
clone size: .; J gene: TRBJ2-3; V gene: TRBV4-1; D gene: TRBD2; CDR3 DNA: TGCGCCAGCAGCCAAGGGGTGCTAGCGGGAGTCGTCACAGATACGCAGTATTTT; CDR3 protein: CASSQGVLAGVVTDTQYF
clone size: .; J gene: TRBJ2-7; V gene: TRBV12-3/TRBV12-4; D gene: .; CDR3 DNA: TGTGCCAGCAGCCGGACTATCTACGAGCAGTACTTC; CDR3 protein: CASSRTIYEQYF
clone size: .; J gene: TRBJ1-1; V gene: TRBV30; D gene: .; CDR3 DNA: TGTGCCTGGGGGAGTGGTCAGCCGGCTTTCTTT; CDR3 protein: CAWGSGQPAFF
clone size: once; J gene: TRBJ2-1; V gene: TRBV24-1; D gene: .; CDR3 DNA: TGTGCCACCGGGGACGACCGGGTCAGTGAGCAGTTCTTC; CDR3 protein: CATGDDRVSEQFF
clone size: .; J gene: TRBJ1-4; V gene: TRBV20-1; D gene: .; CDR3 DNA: TGCAGTGCTTTTAGGACTGAGAATGAAAAACTGTTTTTT; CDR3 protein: CSAFRTENEKLFF
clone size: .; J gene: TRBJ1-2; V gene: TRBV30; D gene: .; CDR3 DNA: TGTGCCTGGAGTAGCGCCAGGGGTACTGGCTACACCTTC; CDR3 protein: CAWSSARGTGYTF
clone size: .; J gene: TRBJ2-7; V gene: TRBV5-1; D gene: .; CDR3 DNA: TGCGCCAGCAGCTTGGTGATAGAACCCTACGAGCAGTACTTC; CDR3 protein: CASSLVIEPYEQYF
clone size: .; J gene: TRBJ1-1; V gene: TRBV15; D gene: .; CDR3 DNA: TGTGCCACCAGCAGAGATTACCGCCAACCTGAAGCTTTCTTT; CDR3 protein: CATSRDYRQPEAFF
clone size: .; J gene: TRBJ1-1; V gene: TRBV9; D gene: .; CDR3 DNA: TGTGCCAGCAGCGTTGGGCCGGGCCACGGAGCTTTCTTT; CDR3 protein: CASSVGPGHGAFF